These T cell receptor beta chains were read from a single sample in a study of graft-versus-host responses after intestinal transplantation. This table comes from immunoSEQ multiplex PCR, and its TCRdb copy is limited to in-frame clones, with some not included. The sample holds fewer than 45,000 clones, around 94% seen once. Sequenced material: PBMCs, taken 16 days after intestinal transplant. The receptors shown here come from a human patient who received an intestinal transplant, so some T cells may come from the graft donor. Each CDR3 is given with its conserved first and last residue. The D gene is left open where the match is weak. Clone size is stated in some rows and not others, as once, few, many or a class when expanded.

TRBJ2-7,NA,TRBV19,TRBD2,TGTGCCAGTACCCCAACCTCGGCTAGCGGCTACGAGCAGTACTTC,CASTPTSASGYEQYF
TRBJ2-7,once,TRBV9,NA,TGTGCCAGCAGCGTAGCTGAGGGAGTGGGCTACGAGCAGTACTTC,CASSVAEGVGYEQYF
TRBJ2-1,NA,TRBV29-1,NA,TGCAGCGTTGGGGACAATGAGCAGTTCTTC,CSVGDNEQFF
TRBJ1-5,NA,TRBV6-1,NA,TGTGCCAGCAGAAACAGTGTTAATCAGCCCCAGCATTTT,CASRNSVNQPQHF
TRBJ2-1,NA,TRBV4-1,TRBD1,TGCGCCAGCAGCCCGTCAGGGGGCTCCTACAATGAGCAGTTCTTC,CASSPSGGSYNEQFF
TRBJ2-1,NA,TRBV28,TRBD2,TGTGCCAGCAGTTTATCGGCTAGCGGGAATTCGCAGTTCTTC,CASSLSASGNSQFF
TRBJ1-1,NA,TRBV28,NA,TGTGCCAGCGGAGGTCCTGAAGCTTTCTTT,CASGGPEAFF
TRBJ1-5,NA,TRBV27,TRBD1,TGTGCCAGCAGAAAGACAGGGGCCAATCAGCCCCAGCATTTT,CASRKTGANQPQHF
TRBJ2-7,NA,TRBV9,NA,TGTGCCAGCAGCGTAGGGGCGTCTAGCACCTACGAGCAGTACTTC,CASSVGASSTYEQYF
TRBJ2-1,NA,TRBV28,TRBD2,TGTGCCAGCAGTGCTCGACTAGCGGGAGATATGAAGCAGTTCTTC,CASSARLAGDMKQFF
TRBJ2-7,NA,TRBV5-1,TRBD1,TGCGCCAGCAGCTTGGTAACCCCCGGCACAGGGGGCTACGAGCAGTACTTC,CASSLVTPGTGGYEQYF
TRBJ1-1,NA,TRBV14,NA,TGTGCCAGCAGCCAAGTCAAACTGAACACTGAAGCTTTCTTT,CASSQVKLNTEAFF
TRBJ2-7,NA,TRBV21-1,NA,TGTGCCAGCACCGGGACGGGTAAGGGCGAGCAGTACTTC,CASTGTGKGEQYF
TRBJ2-5,NA,TRBV28,TRBD2,TGTGCCAGCAGTTTATTAGGACTAGCGGTAGAAGAGACCCAGTACTTC,CASSLLGLAVEETQYF
TRBJ2-6,NA,TRBV6-5,NA,TGTGCCAGCAGTTTCCAAGGGGGTACTGGGGCCAACGTCCTGACTTTC,CASSFQGGTGANVLTF
TRBJ2-1,NA,TRBV9,TRBD2,TGTGCCAGCAGCGGAGTAGCGGGAGGGGGAACCTACAATGAGCAGTTCTTC,CASSGVAGGGTYNEQFF
TRBJ2-7,NA,TRBV5-1,TRBD2,TGCGCCAGCAGCTCGGCGATTAGCGGGAGGGCTAGAAACGAGCAGTACTTC,CASSSAISGRARNEQYF
TRBJ2-1,NA,TRBV29-1,TRBD2,TGCAGCGCCCCTACTAGCGGGGGTACCCTGGGGAATGAGCAGTTCTTC,CSAPTSGGTLGNEQFF
TRBJ2-6,NA,TRBV5-4,NA,TGTGCCAGCACTGTCAGGGACTCTGGGGCCAACGTCCTGACTTTC,CASTVRDSGANVLTF
TRBJ2-7,NA,TRBV28,TRBD1,TGTGCCAGCAGTCCAGGACAGGGTGGCTCCTACGAGCAGTACTTC,CASSPGQGGSYEQYF
TRBJ1-3,NA,TRBV20-1,NA,TGCAGTGCTACAATGGGAAACACCATATATTTT,CSATMGNTIYF